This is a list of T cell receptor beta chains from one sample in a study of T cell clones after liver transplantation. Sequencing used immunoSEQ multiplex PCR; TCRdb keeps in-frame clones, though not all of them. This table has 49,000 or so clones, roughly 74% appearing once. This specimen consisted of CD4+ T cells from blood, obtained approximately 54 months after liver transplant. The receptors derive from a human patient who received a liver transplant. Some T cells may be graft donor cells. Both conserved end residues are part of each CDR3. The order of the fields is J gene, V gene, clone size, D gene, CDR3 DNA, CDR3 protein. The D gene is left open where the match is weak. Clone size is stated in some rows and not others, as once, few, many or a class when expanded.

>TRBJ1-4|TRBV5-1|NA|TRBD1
TGCGCCAGCAGCTTTAAGACAGGGAACGAAAAACTGTTTTTT
CASSFKTGNEKLFF
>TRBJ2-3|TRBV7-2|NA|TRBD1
TGTGCCAGCAGCTTATGGCAGGGGGCGATGGGGACAGATACGCAGTATTTT
CASSLWQGAMGTDTQYF
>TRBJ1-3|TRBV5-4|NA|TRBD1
TGTGCCAGCAGCCCAGGGGGATACACCATATATTTT
CASSPGGYTIYF
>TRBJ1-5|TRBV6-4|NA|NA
TGTGCCAGCATGGAGCCCCAGCATTTT
CASMEPQHF
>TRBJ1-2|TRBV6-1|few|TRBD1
TGTGCCAGCAGAGTCGGGGGGACAGGGGGCTGGGGCTACACCTTC
CASRVGGTGGWGYTF
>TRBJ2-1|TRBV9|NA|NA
TGTGCCAGCAGCGTGGCTTTTAGTAGCTCCTACAATGAGCAGTTCTTC
CASSVAFSSSYNEQFF
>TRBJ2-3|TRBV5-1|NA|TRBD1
TGCGCCAGCAGCTTGGAGGGCAGGGGGCGTGTAGATACGCAGTATTTT
CASSLEGRGRVDTQYF
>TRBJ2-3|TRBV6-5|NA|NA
TGTGCCAGCAGTTACTCGGGTACAGGACCCACAGATACGCAGTATTTT
CASSYSGTGPTDTQYF
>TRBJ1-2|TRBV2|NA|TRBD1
TGTGCCAGCAGTCAGGGGGGTATAAACTACACCTTC
CASSQGGINYTF
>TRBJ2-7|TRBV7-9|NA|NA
TGTGCCAGCAGCTTACAGGGGACCTACGAGCAGTACTTC
CASSLQGTYEQYF
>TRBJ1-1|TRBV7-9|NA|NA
TGTGCCAGCAGCCGACAGGAGAACACTGAAGCTTTCTTT
CASSRQENTEAFF
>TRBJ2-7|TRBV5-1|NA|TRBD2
TGCGCCAGCAGCTTTACTAGCGGGGGGCACTACGAGCAGTACTTC
CASSFTSGGHYEQYF
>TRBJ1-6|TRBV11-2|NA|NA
TGTGCCAGCAGCTTAGTGGGGCGGGAATTAAATTCACCCCTCCACTTT
CASSLVGRELNSPLHF
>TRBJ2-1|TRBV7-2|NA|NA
TGTGCCAGCAGCTTATTTGGAAATGAGCAGTTCTTC
CASSLFGNEQFF
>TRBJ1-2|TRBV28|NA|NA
TGTGCCAGCAGTTTACCGTCGGGAGCCAGCTATGGCTACACCTTC
CASSLPSGASYGYTF
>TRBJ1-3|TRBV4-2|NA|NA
TGTGCCAGCAGCCAAGGCGAAACTGGAAACACCATATATTTT
CASSQGETGNTIYF
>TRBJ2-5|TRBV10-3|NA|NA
TGTGCCGTATCAACCGCGGACAGCCGTCAAGAGACCCAGTACTTC
CAVSTADSRQETQYF
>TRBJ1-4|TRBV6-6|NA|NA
TGTGCCAGCAGAATCTCTGGGACAACTAATGAAAAACTGTTTTTT
CASRISGTTNEKLFF
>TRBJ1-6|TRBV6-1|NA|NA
TGTGCCAGCAGTGCTGGGCCCTATAATTCACCCCTCCACTTT
CASSAGPYNSPLHF
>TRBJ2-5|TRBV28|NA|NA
TGTGCCAGCAGTAGGGCAGGGACTCCTCCGGAGACCCAGTACTTC
CASSRAGTPPETQYF
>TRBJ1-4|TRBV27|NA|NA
TGTGCCAGCAGTGTAGTGGGAAATGAAAAACTGTTTTTT
CASSVVGNEKLFF
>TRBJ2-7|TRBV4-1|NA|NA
TGCGCCAGCAGCCAAGATAGGACAGCCACCTACGAGCAGTACTTC
CASSQDRTATYEQYF
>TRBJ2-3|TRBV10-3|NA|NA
TGTGCCATCAGTGAGTCGGGGGGCAGCACAGATACGCAGTATTTT
CAISESGGSTDTQYF
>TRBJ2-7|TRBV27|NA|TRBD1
TGTGCCAGCAAGCCCGGGACAGGTGGGCGAAGTAACGAGCAGTACTTC
CASKPGTGGRSNEQYF
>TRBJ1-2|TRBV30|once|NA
TGTGCCTGGAGTGTGGGAGGGGATGGCTACACCTTC
CAWSVGGDGYTF
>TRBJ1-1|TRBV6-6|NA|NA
TGTGCCAGCAGTTACTCTTCCGGGAAGGAAGCTTTCTTT
CASSYSSGKEAFF
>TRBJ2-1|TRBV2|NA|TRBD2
TGTGCCAGTCGGACTAGCGGGGTCTATGAGCAGTTCTTC
CASRTSGVYEQFF
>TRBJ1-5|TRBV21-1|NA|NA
TGTGCCAGCAGGATGAGATTAGCTACATGGCATCATCAGCCCCAGCATTTT
CASRMRLATWHHQPQHF
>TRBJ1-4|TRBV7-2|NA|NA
TGTGCCAGCAGCCCGCGGACGGCCCGAGGGGAACTGTTTTTT
CASSPRTARGELFF
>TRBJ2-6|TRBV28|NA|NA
TGTGCCAGCAGTTGGGGAATGGGTTCTGGGGCCAACGTCCTGACTTTC
CASSWGMGSGANVLTF
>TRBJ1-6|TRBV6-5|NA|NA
TGTGCCAGCAGTTACTCCGTTCGGGGAATGAATTCACCCCTCCACTTT
CASSYSVRGMNSPLHF
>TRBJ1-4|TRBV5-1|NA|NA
TGCGCCAGCAGCCTGACGACCGACGATGAAAAACTGTTTTTT
CASSLTTDDEKLFF
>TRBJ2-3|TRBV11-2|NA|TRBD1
TGTGCCAGCAGCTTCGGGACAGCCCAGGGCACAGATACGCAGTATTTT
CASSFGTAQGTDTQYF
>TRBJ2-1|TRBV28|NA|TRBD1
TGTGCCAGCAGTTTGCCGCAGGGGGCATTCGATGAGCAGTTCTTC
CASSLPQGAFDEQFF
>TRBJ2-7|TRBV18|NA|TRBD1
TGTGCCAGCTCACCACTGGGACAGGGGGCCTACGAGCAGTACTTC
CASSPLGQGAYEQYF
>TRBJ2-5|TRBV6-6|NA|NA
TGTGCCAGCAGTTCCGGGGGCCTCGGGACCCAGTACTTC
CASSSGGLGTQYF
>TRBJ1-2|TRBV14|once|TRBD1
TGTGCCAGCAGCCAAGTGGCAGGGGGCAAGAACCAATCTCTTTATGGCTACACCTTC
CASSQVAGGKNQSLYGYTF
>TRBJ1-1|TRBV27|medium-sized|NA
TGTGCCAGCAGTTTAAGGTTAGGGAACACTGAAGCTTTCTTT
CASSLRLGNTEAFF
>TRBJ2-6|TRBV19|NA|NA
TGTGCCTCTCAGCGGGGGGCCAACGTCCTGACTTTC
CASQRGANVLTF
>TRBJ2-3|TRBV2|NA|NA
TGTGCCAGCAGTGAAAGGGCTTTTACAGGCGATACGCAGTATTTT
CASSERAFTGDTQYF
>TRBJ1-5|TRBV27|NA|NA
TGTGCCAGCAGTTTAGCCGGAGGTCAGCCCCAGCATTTT
CASSLAGGQPQHF
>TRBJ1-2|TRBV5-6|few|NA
TGTGCCAGCAGCTTGGGCCAGGGTAAGGGTGGCTACACCTTC
CASSLGQGKGGYTF
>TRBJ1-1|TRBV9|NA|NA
TGTGCCAGCAGCTCCCTTGGGGGGGGCGCTGAAGCTTTCTTT
CASSSLGGGAEAFF
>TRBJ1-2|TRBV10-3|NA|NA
TGTGCCGCCGGCTCACAGGGTATTGGCTACACCTTC
CAAGSQGIGYTF
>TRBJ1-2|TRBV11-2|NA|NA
TGTGCCAGCAGCTTAGAGGTTCAGGGGTACTATGGCTACACCTTC
CASSLEVQGYYGYTF
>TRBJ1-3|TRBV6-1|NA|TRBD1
TGTGCCAGCAGTGAGACAGGGTGGATCTCTGGAAACACCATATATTTT
CASSETGWISGNTIYF
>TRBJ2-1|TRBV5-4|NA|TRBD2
TGTGCCAGCAGTCCGGCTAGCGGGTACAATGAGCAGTTCTTC
CASSPASGYNEQFF
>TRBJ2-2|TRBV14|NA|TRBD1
TGTGCCAGCAGCCAAGATTTCCGGACAGGGAACGCGAACACCGGGGAGCTGTTTTTT
CASSQDFRTGNANTGELFF
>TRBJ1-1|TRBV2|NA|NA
TGTGCCAGCAGTGGGCGCCGCGGGAACACTGAAGCTTTCTTT
CASSGRRGNTEAFF
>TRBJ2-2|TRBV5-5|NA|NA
TGTGCCAGCAGCTTACTCGGGGAGCTGTTTTTT
CASSLLGELFF
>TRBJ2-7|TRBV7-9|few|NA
TGTGCCAGCACTGTTGGGGACGGACGCTACGAGCAGTACTTC
CASTVGDGRYEQYF
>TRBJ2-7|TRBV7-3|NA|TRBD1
TGTGCCAGCAGCTTAGCTTCCAGGACAGGCGAGCAGTACTTC
CASSLASRTGEQYF
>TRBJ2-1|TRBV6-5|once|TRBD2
TGTGCCAGCAGCCCCGAACTAGCGGGGGCCAAAAAGGAGTTCTTC
CASSPELAGAKKEFF
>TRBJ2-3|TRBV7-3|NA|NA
TGTGCCAGCAGGTTTACTAACACAGATACGCAGTATTTT
CASRFTNTDTQYF
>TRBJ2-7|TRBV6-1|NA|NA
TGTGCCAGCAGCGGACCGCCTCTCTACGAGCAGTACTTC
CASSGPPLYEQYF
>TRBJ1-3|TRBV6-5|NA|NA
TGTGCCAGCAGTTCCCCGGGGGCGTGGGGAAACACCATATATTTT
CASSSPGAWGNTIYF
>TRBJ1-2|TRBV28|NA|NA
TGTGCCAGCAGTCCCACAGGGAGTGGCTACACCTTC
CASSPTGSGYTF
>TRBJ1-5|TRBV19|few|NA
TGTGCCAGTAGTAACACGGGTTCCAATCAGCCCCAGCATTTT
CASSNTGSNQPQHF
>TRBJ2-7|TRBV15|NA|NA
TGTGCCACCAGCAGAATCCCGGGCGAGCAGTACTTC
CATSRIPGEQYF